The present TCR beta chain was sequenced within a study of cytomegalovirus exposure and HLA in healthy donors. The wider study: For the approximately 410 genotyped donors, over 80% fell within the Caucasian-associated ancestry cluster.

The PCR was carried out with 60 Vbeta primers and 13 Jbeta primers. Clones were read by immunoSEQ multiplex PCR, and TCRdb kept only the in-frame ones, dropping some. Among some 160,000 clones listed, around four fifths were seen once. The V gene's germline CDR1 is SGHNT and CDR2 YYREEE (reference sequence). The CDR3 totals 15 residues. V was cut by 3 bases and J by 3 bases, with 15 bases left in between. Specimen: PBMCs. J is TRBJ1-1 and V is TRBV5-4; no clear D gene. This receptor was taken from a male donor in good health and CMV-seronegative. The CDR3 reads CASSSEVGRDTEAFF. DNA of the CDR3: TGTGCCAGCAGCTCAGAGGTTGGGAGGGACACTGAAGCTTTCTTT.